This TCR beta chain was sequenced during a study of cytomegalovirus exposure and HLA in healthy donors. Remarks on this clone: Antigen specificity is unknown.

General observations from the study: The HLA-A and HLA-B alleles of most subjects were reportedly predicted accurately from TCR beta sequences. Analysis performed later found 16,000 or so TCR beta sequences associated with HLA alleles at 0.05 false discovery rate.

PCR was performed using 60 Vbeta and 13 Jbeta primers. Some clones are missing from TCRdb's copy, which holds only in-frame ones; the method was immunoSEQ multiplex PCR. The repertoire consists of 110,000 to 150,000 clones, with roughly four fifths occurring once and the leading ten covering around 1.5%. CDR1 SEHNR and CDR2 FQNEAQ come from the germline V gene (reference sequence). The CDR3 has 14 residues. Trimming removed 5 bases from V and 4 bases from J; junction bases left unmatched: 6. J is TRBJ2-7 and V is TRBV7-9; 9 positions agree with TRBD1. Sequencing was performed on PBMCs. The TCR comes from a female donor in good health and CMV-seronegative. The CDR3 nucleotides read TGTGCCAGCAGCCGTGGACAGGGGTGGTACGAGCAGTACTTC. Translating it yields CASSRGQGWYEQYF.